This T cell receptor beta chain was retrieved from a study of regulatory T cells in long-lasting Graves disease. Library construction for TCR beta used iRepertoire HTBI primers and Arm-PCR of CDR3 regions. TCRdb ran MiXCR on the multiplex PCR reads and lists one entry per CDR3 protein. The table includes hundreds of thousands of distinct CDR3 sequences, 16% detected once. Time point denoted: newly diagnosed GD, antithyroid drugs for less than 3 months. The TCR library was prepared using RNA isolated from PBMCs. The CDR3 runs to 15 residues. Germline V gene lookup returns CDR1 DFQATT and CDR2 SNEGSKA (reference sequence). The V gene end was trimmed by 3 bases and the J gene end by 6 bases; junction bases not matched to a gene: 9. These data also formed part of another study, on T cells in Graves' hyperthyroidism and ophthalmopathy.

This rearrangement joins TRBV20-1 to TRBJ1-1; 11 nucleotides match TRBD1. Source: peripheral blood mononuclear cells (PBMCs), taken at new diagnosis, from a patient treated with antithyroid drugs. The clonotype comes from a man in his forties with Graves disease. The chain's CDR3 is CSASDRTGGDSEAFF. The CDR3, as DNA: TGCAGTGCTAGTGACCGGACAGGGGGCGACTCTGAAGCTTTCTTT.